This paragraph covers one T cell receptor beta chain sequence. Its antigen is undetermined. Per germline, CDR1 SGHRS and CDR2 YFSETQ. With 6 bases removed from V and 8 bases from J, the gap between germline ends came to 21 bases. CDR3 length equals 15 residues. The entry originates in a study of cytomegalovirus exposure and HLA in healthy donors. The overall study: Counted in an early data release were some 81 million unique TCRs from HLA-typed donors. Study-wide results and caveats: Apart from CMV serostatus, no immune exposure information was available.

PCR amplification relied on 60 Vbeta primers (plus 13 Jbeta primers). The protocol was immunoSEQ multiplex PCR, while the TCRdb copy is restricted to in-frame clones and leaves out a portion. The sample includes more than 65,000 clones, almost 80% seen only once; the top ten take roughly 6%. Specimen: PBMCs. The chain recombines TRBV5-1 with TRBJ2-1; tentative D call: TRBD2 (5 bases). The receptor was isolated from a female donor in good health and CMV-seronegative. CDR3 sequence: CASKPGESSSHEQFF. The CDR3 region has the DNA TGCGCCAGCAAACCCGGGGAGTCTTCCAGCCATGAGCAGTTCTTC. Full variable domain (outside the CDR3, taken from reference TRBV5-1 and TRBJ2-1): KAGVTQTPRYLIKTRGQQVTLSCSPISGHRSVSWYQQTPGQGLQFLFEYFSETQRNKGNFPGRFSGRQFSNSRSEMNVSTLELGDSALYLCASKPGESSSHEQFFGPGTRLTVL.